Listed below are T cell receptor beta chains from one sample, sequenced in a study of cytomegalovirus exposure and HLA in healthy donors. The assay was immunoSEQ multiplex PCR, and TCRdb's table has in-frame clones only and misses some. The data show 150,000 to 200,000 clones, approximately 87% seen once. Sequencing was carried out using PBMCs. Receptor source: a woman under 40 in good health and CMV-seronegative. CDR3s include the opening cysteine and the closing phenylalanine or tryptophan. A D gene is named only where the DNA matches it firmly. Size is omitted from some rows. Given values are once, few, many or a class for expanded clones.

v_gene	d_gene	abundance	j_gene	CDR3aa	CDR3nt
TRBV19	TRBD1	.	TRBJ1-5	CASSIGQDQPQHF	TGTGCCAGTAGTATTGGACAGGATCAGCCCCAGCATTTT
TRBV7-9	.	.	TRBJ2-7	CASSLRQAKEQYF	TGTGCCAGCAGCTTAAGACAGGCTAAAGAGCAGTACTTC
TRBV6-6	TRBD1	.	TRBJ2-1	CASTLTGPSNEQFF	TGTGCCAGCACTCTGACAGGGCCCTCGAATGAGCAGTTCTTC
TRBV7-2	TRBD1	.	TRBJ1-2	CASSPGQGRANYGYTF	TGTGCCAGCAGCCCCGGACAGGGCAGAGCTAACTATGGCTACACCTTC
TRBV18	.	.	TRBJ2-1	CASSPPLGAEQFF	TGTGCCAGCTCACCACCCCTGGGCGCTGAGCAGTTCTTC
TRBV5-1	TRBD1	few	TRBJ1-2	CASSPQGDYGYTF	TGCGCCAGCAGCCCACAGGGGGACTATGGCTACACCTTC
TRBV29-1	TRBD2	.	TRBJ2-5	CSVAAGGQETQYF	TGCAGCGTTGCAGCGGGGGGTCAAGAGACCCAGTACTTC
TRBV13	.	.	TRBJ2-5	CASSLAGGSGTQETQYF	TGTGCCAGCAGCTTAGCCGGGGGAAGTGGAACCCAAGAGACCCAGTACTTC
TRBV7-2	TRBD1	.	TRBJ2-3	CASSQDRADTQYF	TGTGCCAGCAGCCAAGACAGGGCAGATACGCAGTATTTT
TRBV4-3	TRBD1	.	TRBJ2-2	CASSQVHERPGGAAGELFF	TGCGCCAGCAGCCAAGTGCACGAAAGGCCAGGGGGCGCGGCCGGGGAGCTGTTTTTT
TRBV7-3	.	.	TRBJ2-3	CASSYRGPDTQYF	TGTGCCAGCAGCTATCGGGGGCCAGATACGCAGTATTTT
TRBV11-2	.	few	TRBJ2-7	CASSLGRDTYPQYF	TGTGCCAGCAGCTTAGGCCGGGACACCTATCCTCAGTACTTC
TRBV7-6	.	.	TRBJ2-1	CASSSTGGGEQFF	TGTGCCAGCAGCTCGACGGGGGGCGGTGAGCAGTTCTTC
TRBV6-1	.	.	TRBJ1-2	CASSDGRSYGYTF	TGTGCCAGCAGTGATGGACGGAGCTATGGCTACACCTTC
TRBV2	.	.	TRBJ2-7	CASSRPGAIYEQYF	TGTGCCAGCAGTCGTCCGGGGGCGATTTACGAGCAGTACTTC
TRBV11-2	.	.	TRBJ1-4	CASSPDAAATNEKLFF	TGTGCCAGCAGCCCCGATGCGGCCGCAACTAATGAAAAACTGTTTTTT
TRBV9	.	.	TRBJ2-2	CASSAEGFTGELFF	TGTGCCAGCAGCGCAGAGGGCTTCACCGGGGAGCTGTTTTTT
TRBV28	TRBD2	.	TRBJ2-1	CASAAVLTSGRLSPDEQFF	TGTGCCAGCGCCGCGGTCCTGACTAGCGGGAGACTCAGTCCCGATGAGCAGTTCTTC
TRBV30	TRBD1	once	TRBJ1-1	CACRTGRDTEAFF	TGTGCCTGTCGGACAGGGAGGGACACTGAAGCTTTCTTT
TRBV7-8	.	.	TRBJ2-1	CASSFGGYNEQFF	TGTGCCAGCAGCTTTGGGGGATACAATGAGCAGTTCTTC
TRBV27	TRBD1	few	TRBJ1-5	CASRITGDNQPQHF	TGTGCCAGCAGGATAACAGGGGACAATCAGCCCCAGCATTTT
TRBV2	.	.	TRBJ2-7	CASPKPHVSISSYEQYF	TGTGCCAGCCCGAAACCCCACGTCTCCATAAGCTCCTACGAGCAGTACTTC
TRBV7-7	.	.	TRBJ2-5	CASSLSRGTQETQYF	TGTGCTAGCAGCTTGTCTCGGGGAACACAAGAGACCCAGTACTTC
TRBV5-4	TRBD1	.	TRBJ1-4	CASSFPGTDEKLFF	TGTGCCAGCAGCTTCCCCGGGACAGATGAAAAACTGTTTTTT
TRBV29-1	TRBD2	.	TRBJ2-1	CSVEERLRASGINEQFF	TGCAGCGTTGAAGAGCGCCTGAGGGCTAGCGGGATCAATGAGCAGTTCTTC
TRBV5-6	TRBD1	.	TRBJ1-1	CASSLGTGRVAFF	TGTGCCAGCAGCTTGGGGACAGGTAGGGTAGCTTTCTTT
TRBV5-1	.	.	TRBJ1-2	CASYTGRPTNYGYTF	TGCGCCAGCTATACAGGGCGCCCGACTAACTATGGCTACACCTTC
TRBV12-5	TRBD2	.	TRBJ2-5	CASGELAGVPTETQYF	TGTGCTAGTGGTGAACTAGCGGGGGTGCCTACGGAGACCCAGTACTTC
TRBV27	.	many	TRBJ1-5	CASSGRRGGQPQHF	TGTGCCAGCAGTGGTCGGAGGGGAGGGCAGCCCCAGCATTTT
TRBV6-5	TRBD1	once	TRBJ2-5	CASRGQGETQYF	TGTGCCAGCCGAGGACAGGGGGAGACCCAGTACTTC
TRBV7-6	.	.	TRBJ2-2	CASSRDRINTGELFF	TGTGCCAGCAGCCGCGACAGGATCAACACCGGGGAGCTGTTTTTT
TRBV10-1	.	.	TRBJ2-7	CASSDGPGHLYEQYF	TGCGCCAGCAGTGATGGTCCGGGACACCTCTACGAGCAGTACTTC
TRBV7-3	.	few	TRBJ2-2	CASSLNGNTGELFF	TGTGCCAGCAGCTTAAACGGGAACACCGGGGAGCTGTTTTTT
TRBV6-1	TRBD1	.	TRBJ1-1	CASRTGGWTEAFF	TGTGCCAGCAGAACAGGGGGTTGGACTGAAGCTTTCTTT
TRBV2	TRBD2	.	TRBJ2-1	CAIPLAGAAGEQFF	TGTGCCATCCCGCTAGCGGGGGCCGCGGGGGAGCAGTTCTTC
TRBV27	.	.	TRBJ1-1	CASSSGKARDTEAFF	TGTGCCAGCAGTTCTGGGAAGGCTAGGGACACTGAAGCTTTCTTT
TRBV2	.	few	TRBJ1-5	CASSGDRPNQPQHF	TGTGCCAGCAGTGGAGACAGGCCCAATCAGCCCCAGCATTTT
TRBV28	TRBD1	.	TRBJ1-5	CASRGGGQYSNQPQHF	TGTGCCAGCAGGGGAGGGGGCCAATATAGCAATCAGCCCCAGCATTTT
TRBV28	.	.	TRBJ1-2	CASSRTGYNYGYTF	TGTGCCAGCAGTCGAACAGGGTATAACTATGGCTACACCTTC
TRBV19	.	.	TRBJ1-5	CASSIGTVYSNQPQHF	TGTGCCAGTAGTATAGGGACAGTGTATAGCAATCAGCCCCAGCATTTT
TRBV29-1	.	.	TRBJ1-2	CSVRGKDYGYTF	TGCAGCGTCAGGGGTAAAGACTATGGCTACACCTTC
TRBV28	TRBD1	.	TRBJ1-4	CASSRPGQGREKLFF	TGTGCCAGCAGTCGCCCGGGACAGGGTCGAGAAAAACTGTTTTTT